Shown below are 21 T cell receptor beta chains from a single sample sequenced in a study of cytomegalovirus exposure and HLA in healthy donors. PCR was performed using 60 Vbeta and 13 Jbeta primers. Using immunoSEQ multiplex PCR, the repertoire was profiled, and TCRdb retains in-frame clones only, with some absent. Among fewer than 150,000 clones listed, 60% to 85% were seen once. Sequenced input: PBMCs. The receptors stem from a man aged 40-49 years in good health and CMV-seropositive.

The V gene is TRBV6-5, the J gene TRBJ2-3; 9 nucleotides agree with TRBD2. The CDR3 is 15 amino acids. Germline assignment: CDR1 MNHEY and CDR2 SVGAGI. V gave up 6 bases and J gave up 1 base; unmatched junction bases: 5. The CDR3 DNA follows: TGTGCCAGCAGATCGGGACTAGCCGGCACAGATACGCAGTATTTT. It yields the protein CASRSGLAGTDTQYF.

The chain carries TRBV6-5 and TRBJ1-2; 9 bases align to TRBD1. The V gene end was trimmed by 9 bases and the J gene end by 4 bases; junction bases not matched to a gene: 6. This CDR3 has 13 amino acids. Germline loops: CDR1 MNHEY, CDR2 SVGAGI. The CDR3 here is CASTGGVGYGYTF. In nucleotides, the CDR3 is TGTGCCAGTACAGGGGGCGTGGGCTATGGCTACACCTTC.

This clone was counted only a few times. This rearrangement joins TRBV7-6 to TRBJ2-7; TRBD1 aligns across 9 bases. This CDR3 is 14 amino acids long. CDR1 and CDR2 (germline): SGHVS, FNYEAQ. With V trimmed by 1 base and J by 3 bases, 1 base remained unmatched. CDR3 region: CASSLEGQGYEQYF. The DNA for the CDR3 is TGTGCCAGCAGCTTAGAGGGACAGGGCTACGAGCAGTACTTC.

The chain couples TRBV6-5 to TRBJ2-5; no definite D call. Trimming shortened V by 2 bases and J by 5 bases, and 9 bases separated the two germline ends. The CDR3 is made up of 13 amino acids. In germline, CDR1 is MNHEY, CDR2 SVGAGI. The CDR3 loop is CASSYGLRETQYF. Here the CDR3 DNA reads TGTGCCAGCAGTTACGGGCTCAGGGAGACCCAGTACTTC.

The chain recombines TRBV6-1 with TRBJ1-6; D gene ambiguous. This CDR3 comprises 13 residues. Germline assignment: CDR1 MNHNS and CDR2 SASEGT. V was clipped by 8 bases and J by 5 bases, with 10 bases between them. The CDR3 bases are TGTGCCAGCGATGACAAGAATAATTCACCCCTCCACTTT. Protein product: CASDDKNNSPLHF.

In DNA, the CDR3 is TGTGCCAGCAGCCAGATCTCGGGGGTAAACCAGCCCCAGCATTTT. Translated: CASSQISGVNQPQHF. The V gene is TRBV6-5, the J gene TRBJ1-5, with D possibly being TRBD1 (5 bases). Germline V gene data show CDR1 as MNHEY and CDR2 as SVGAGI. The CDR3 has 15 residues. V was clipped by 6 bases and J by 7 bases, with 19 bases between them.

The chain carries TRBV6-4 and TRBJ2-2, with D uncertain. This CDR3 is 14 amino acids long. CDR1 is MRHNA and CDR2 is SNTAGT in the germline V gene. Trimming took off 7 bases at V and 4 bases at J, with 13 bases between the two ends. The CDR3 is CASKAEQSTGELFF. In nucleotides, the CDR3 is TGTGCCAGCAAGGCCGAACAGAGCACCGGGGAGCTGTTTTTT.

The chain combines TRBV15 with TRBJ1-1; possible D gene TRBD1, 6 bases. Germline loops: CDR1 LNHNV, CDR2 YYDKDF (reference sequence). The CDR3 extends over 13 amino acids. V dropped 1 base and J dropped 12 bases, with 15 bases sitting between them. CDR3 sequence: CATSRAGWQGTFF. In nucleotides, the CDR3 is TGTGCCACCAGCAGAGCGGGGTGGCAGGGGACTTTCTTT. The entire variable domain, with the rest obtained from reference TRBV15 and TRBJ1-1, is as follows: DAMVIQNPRYQVTQFGKPVTLSCSQTLNHNVMYWYQQKSSQAPKLLFHYYDKDFNNEADTPDNFQSRRPNTSFCFLDIRSPGLGDTAMYLCATSRAGWQGTFFGQGTRLTVV.

The rearrangement uses TRBV7-2 and TRBJ1-2; no reliable D call. With 5 bases removed from V and 8 bases from J, the gap between germline ends came to 21 bases. Germline CDR1 SGHTA, CDR2 FQGNSA. The CDR3 is made up of 15 amino acids. This chain's CDR3 is CASSPVGLNSGGYTF. CDR3 coding DNA: TGTGCCAGCAGCCCTGTCGGGCTAAATTCGGGGGGCTACACCTTC. Full variable domain (rest looked up from reference TRBV7-2 and TRBJ1-2): GAGVSQSPSNKVTEKGKDVELRCDPISGHTALYWYRQSLGQGLEFLIYFQGNSAPDKSGLPSDRFSAERTGGSVSTLTIQRTQQEDSAVYLCASSPVGLNSGGYTFGSGTRLTVV.

The J gene is TRBJ1-1, the V gene TRBV7-2; 8 nucleotides line up with TRBD1. The germline gives CDR1 SGHTA, CDR2 FQGNSA. The junction had 5 bases not matched to a gene; V was cut back by 6 bases and J by 5 bases. This CDR3 has 13 amino acids. The CDR3 DNA is TGTGCCAGCAGGAAGGGACAGGCGACTGAAGCTTTCTTT. Protein product: CASRKGQATEAFF.

The chain employs TRBV6-1 and TRBJ2-7, with 8 bases fitting TRBD1. The CDR3 spans 13 residues. V lost 11 bases and J lost 5; bases outside the gene matches: 11. Germline CDR1 and CDR2: MNHNS and SASEGT. The CDR3: CAVQGAGVDEQYF. The CDR3 DNA reads TGTGCCGTTCAGGGGGCGGGCGTCGACGAGCAGTACTTC.

The chain links TRBV5-5 to TRBJ1-1, with a weak D call TRBD1 (5 bases). V lost 0 bases to trimming and J lost 1 base, with 7 bases between them. The CDR3 is made up of 14 amino acids. From germline, CDR1 is SGHKS and CDR2 YYEKEE (reference sequence). CDR3 amino acids: CASSLAGGNTEAFF. The CDR3 bases are TGTGCCAGCAGCTTGGCCGGGGGGAACACTGAAGCTTTCTTT. Complete variable domain (other parts from reference TRBV5-5 and TRBJ1-1): DAGVTQSPTHLIKTRGQQVTLRCSPISGHKSVSWYQQVLGQGPQFIFQYYEKEERGRGNFPDRFSARQFPNYSSELNVNALLLGDSALYLCASSLAGGNTEAFFGQGTRLTVV.

This rearrangement joins TRBV29-1 to TRBJ1-1; tentatively, D is TRBD1 (5 bases). CDR3 length: 12 amino acids. In germline, CDR1 is SQVTM, CDR2 ANQGSEA. V was clipped by 4 bases and J by 8 bases, with 14 bases between them. For the CDR3, the DNA is TGCAGCGTTGGCCAAACAGGAACGGAAGCTTTCTTT. Translated, it gives CSVGQTGTEAFF.

This clone was seen a few times. The V and J genes are TRBV9 and TRBJ2-3; D is uncertain. The CDR3 covers 12 residues. Germline values: CDR1 SGDLS, CDR2 YYNGEE. V was pared by 0 bases and J by 6 bases, with 5 bases between. CDR3: CASSVERDTQYF. In nucleotides, the CDR3 is TGTGCCAGCAGCGTAGAGAGGGATACGCAGTATTTT. Full variable domain (remainder filled in from reference TRBV9 and TRBJ2-3): DSGVTQTPKHLITATGQRVTLRCSPRSGDLSVYWYQQSLDQGLQFLIQYYNGEERAKGNILERFSAQQFPDLHSELNLSSLELGDSALYFCASSVERDTQYFGPGTRLTVL.

The rearrangement links TRBV5-1 to TRBJ2-4; TRBD2 aligns across 8 bases. The CDR3 runs to 17 residues. Germline V gives CDR1 SGHRS, CDR2 YFSETQ. The V and J ends lost 0 bases and 4 bases, in that order; junction bases with no gene match: 9. For the CDR3, the DNA is TGCGCCAGCAGCTTGGCCCCGGGAGGGGGTATTAAAAACATTCAGTACTTC. Translated: CASSLAPGGGIKNIQYF.

V is TRBV28 and J is TRBJ2-5; 13 nucleotides match TRBD2. V was pared by 3 bases and J by 5 bases, with 6 bases of the junction left unmatched. The CDR3 consists of 16 residues. From germline, CDR1 is MDHEN and CDR2 SYDVKM. CDR3 sequence reads: CASSLFGTSGVETQYF. As DNA, the CDR3 is TGTGCCAGCAGTTTGTTTGGGACTAGCGGGGTCGAGACCCAGTACTTC.

This clone was seen a handful of times. The rearrangement joins TRBV19 to TRBJ1-5; 9 positions agree with TRBD1. With V trimmed by 3 bases and J by 6 bases, 12 bases remained unmatched. Germline CDR1 and CDR2: LNHDA and SQIVND (reference sequence). The CDR3 spans 17 residues. CDR3 residues: CASSILAGTGKLQPQHF. CDR3 DNA sequence: TGTGCCAGTAGTATTCTCGCCGGGACAGGGAAACTTCAGCCCCAGCATTTT.

The rearrangement links TRBV11-2 to TRBJ1-1; perhaps TRBD1 as D (6 bases). V dropped 5 bases and J dropped 1 base, with 14 bases sitting between them. There are 15 residues in the CDR3. Looked up from germline, CDR1 is SGHAT and CDR2 is FQNNGV. CDR3 nucleotide sequence: TGTGCCAGCAGCAGGGGGAGGGGGGGGAACACTGAAGCTTTCTTT. It codes for CASSRGRGGNTEAFF. The full variable domain, in which reference TRBV11-2 and TRBJ1-1 provide the parts outside the CDR3, is EAGVAQSPRYKIIEKRQSVAFWCNPISGHATLYWYQQILGQGPKLLIQFQNNGVVDDSQLPKDRFSAERLKGVDSTLKIQPAKLEDSAVYLCASSRGRGGNTEAFFGQGTRLTVV.

This sequence joins TRBV27 and TRBJ1-1, with D uncertain. The V and J ends lost 1 base and 4 bases respectively, with 7 bases between them. The CDR3 is 13 amino acids. Germline lookup yields CDR1 MNHEY and CDR2 SMNVEV (reference sequence). The CDR3 DNA reads TGTGCCAGCAGTTTATTTGGAGGCACTGAAGCTTTCTTT. It is translated as CASSLFGGTEAFF.

The V and J genes are TRBV5-1 and TRBJ2-7; TRBD2 matches 10 bases. Germline V CDR1 and CDR2: SGHRS, YFSETQ. The V gene end was trimmed by 4 bases and the J gene end by 4 bases; junction bases not matched to a gene: 5. This CDR3 contains 14 residues. CDR3 nucleotide sequence: TGCGCCAGCAGCATCACTAGCGGGGCTTACGAGCAGTACTTC. Translation: CASSITSGAYEQYF. Combining the CDR3 with reference TRBV5-1 and TRBJ2-7 gives the whole variable domain KAGVTQTPRYLIKTRGQQVTLSCSPISGHRSVSWYQQTPGQGLQFLFEYFSETQRNKGNFPGRFSGRQFSNSRSEMNVSTLELGDSALYLCASSITSGAYEQYFGPGTRLTVT.

This clone was recorded once. The V call is TRBV6-4, the J call TRBJ2-3; D unresolved. Deletions cut 4 bases from V and 6 bases from J, with 14 bases between. The CDR3 is made up of 14 amino acids. Germline CDR1 reads MRHNA; CDR2 reads SNTAGT. The CDR3 spells CASSAQSSSDTQYF. For the CDR3, the DNA is TGTGCCAGCAGTGCCCAAAGCTCCTCGGATACGCAGTATTTT.